The 25 T cell receptor gamma chains below come from one sample, sequenced in a study of γδ T cells in repeated Plasmodium falciparum infection. TCRdb re-identified clones in the multiplex PCR reads via CATT. The repertoire has about 5,000 gamma-chain clones, approximately 3.7% of them found once; the top ten carry around a third. Gammadelta T cells were flow-sorted from PBMC into Vgamma9/Vdelta2+ and Vdelta2-negative populations for bulk analysis. The sequenced sample consisted of gamma-delta T cells from blood. Receptor source: a pool of human donors (malaria-infected and uninfected, not separated).

This clone was detected a few times. TCRdb's listed protein matches a much larger clone and diverges from this DNA's translation at residue 7, likely through a read error; the protein shown comes from the DNA. The rearrangement links TRGV9 to TRGJP. TCRdb does not report a J gene; here it was assigned by matching the DNA to germline references. CDR3 length equals 16 residues. Germline V gene data show CDR1 as GITISATS and CDR2 as ISYDGTV (reference sequence). V was pared by 3 bases and J by 9 bases, with 8 bases of the junction left unmatched. In DNA form, the CDR3 reads TGTGCCTTGTGGGAGTATAGAGTGTTGGGCAAAAAAATCAAGGTATTT. Protein product: CALWEYRVLGKKIKVF.

Of note for this clone: The likely explanation is a read error, given a far larger clone one base away. At the DNA level, this CDR3 is encoded by other sequences in the same sample as well. The chain combines TRGV5 with TRGJ1 or TRGJ2. Because TCRdb records no J gene, it was assigned here through a match of the DNA to germline. Germline V CDR1 and CDR2: VINAFY, YDVSNSKD. The CDR3 totals 12 residues. The CDR3 DNA is TGTGCCACCTGGACAGGTTATTACAAGAAACTCTTT. Amino acid sequence: CATWTGYYKKLF.

The V and J genes are TRGV9 and TRGJP. As TCRdb names no J gene, one was assigned here on the basis of a DNA match to germline. Germline assignment: CDR1 GITISATS and CDR2 ISYDGTV (reference sequence). V lost 3 bases to trimming and J lost 10 bases; unmatched junction nucleotides: 12. The CDR3 extends over 17 amino acids. The DNA for the CDR3 is TGTGCCTTGTGGGAGCCTCCCAATGCCTTGGGCAAAAAAATCAAGGTATTT. This gives the protein CALWEPPNALGKKIKVF.

As concerns this clone: This likely came from a read error, as a far larger clone is one base away. The same CDR3 can be traced to other DNA sequences in this sample. This rearrangement joins TRGV9 to TRGJP. As TCRdb names no J gene, one was assigned here on the basis of a DNA match to germline. Germline V gene data show CDR1 as GITISATS and CDR2 as ISYDGTV (reference sequence). This CDR3 comprises 16 residues. The CDR3 spells CALWEVIELGKKIKVF. CDR3 DNA sequence: TGTGCCCTGTGGGAGGTCATTGAGTTGGGCAAAAAAATCAAGGTATTT.

This clone is medium-sized in the sample. The rearrangement joins TRGV5 to TRGJP1. The length of the CDR3 is 18 residues. Germline loops: CDR1 VINAFY, CDR2 YDVSNSKD. V shed 2 bases, J shed 2 bases, and the junction held 14 bases outside the gene matches. CDR3 in amino acids: CATWDIDHRLTTGWFKIF. In DNA, the CDR3 is TGTGCCACCTGGGACATCGACCATCGGTTGACCACTGGTTGGTTCAAGATATTT.

Comment on this clone: This likely came from a read error, as a far larger clone is one base away. The same CDR3 is also encoded by other DNA sequences in this sample. This chain links TRGV9 with TRGJP. TCRdb is silent on the J gene; assignment here came from matching the DNA to germline. The V gene's germline CDR1 is GITISATS and CDR2 ISYDGTV (reference sequence). CDR3 length equals 17 residues. This CDR3 reads CALWEVHAELGKKIKVF. CDR3 sequence (DNA): TGTGCCTTGTGGGAGGTGCACGCGGAGTTAGGCAAAAAAATCAAGGTATTT.

This clone was counted many times. The chain combines TRGV9 with TRGJP. TCRdb supplies no J gene; here it was assigned by aligning the nucleotide sequence to germline. The ends lost 4 bases at V and 7 bases at J; junction bases unmatched: 10. CDR3 size: 17 residues. Germline CDR1 and CDR2: GITISATS and ISYDGTV (reference sequence). The CDR3 nucleotides are TGTGCCTTGTGGGACCCCGAACGGGAGTTGGGCAAAAAAATCAAGGTATTT. Translated, it gives CALWDPERELGKKIKVF.

This clone is medium-sized within its sample. The same CDR3 also results from other DNA sequences found in this sample. The CDR3 DNA follows: TGTGCCTTGTGGGAGGTTGGGACTTATTATAAGAAACTCTTT. Translated, it gives CALWEVGTYYKKLF. The J gene is TRGJ1 or TRGJ2, the V gene TRGV9. The CDR3 runs 14 residues. CDR1 GITISATS and CDR2 ISYDGTV come from the germline V gene (reference sequence). V shed 1 base, J shed 3 bases, and the junction held 6 bases outside the gene matches.

This clone has only a few counts. The amino acid sequence in TCRdb belongs to a much larger clone and departs from this DNA's translation at residue 10, likely a sequencing read error; the sequence shown is translated from the DNA. The rearrangement links TRGV9 to TRGJP. Germline matching of the DNA provided the J gene here, since TCRdb leaves it blank. Germline assignment: CDR1 GITISATS and CDR2 ISYDGTV (reference sequence). The CDR3 spans 15 residues. In nucleotides, the CDR3 is TGTGCCTTGTGGGATTCCGAGTTGGGCAGAAAAATCAAGGTATTT. This codes for CALWDSELGRKIKVF.

For this clone: For this DNA, TCRdb reports the protein of a much larger clone, which diverges at residue 10, most likely from a read error; the protein presented here is translated directly from the DNA. The V gene is TRGV4, the J gene TRGJ1 or TRGJ2. Here the J gene was assigned by germline matching of the DNA, as TCRdb has none. The CDR3 has 15 residues. Trimming removed 0 bases from V and 6 bases from J; junction bases left unmatched: 11. CDR1 and CDR2 (germline): EGSTGY, YDSYTSSV. The CDR3 protein is CATWDGPGDCYKKLF. The DNA for the CDR3 is TGTGCCACCTGGGATGGGCCAGGGGATTGTTATAAGAAACTCTTT.

This clone was seen more than once but under ten times. The chain recombines TRGV9 with TRGJP. TCRdb offers no J gene call, so here the DNA was matched to germline to obtain one. V was pared by 5 bases and J by 9 bases, with 10 bases of the junction left unmatched. Germline CDR1 GITISATS, CDR2 ISYDGTV (reference sequence). This CDR3 has 16 residues. This CDR3 reads CALWGAGGLGKKIKVF. CDR3 nucleotide sequence: TGTGCCTTGTGGGGCGCCGGTGGGTTGGGCAAAAAAATCAAGGTATTT.

A few counts support this clone. One junction end does not reproduce the germline sequence, and a read error may be involved. The chain recombines TRGV9 with TRGJP. The CDR3 totals 19 residues. Germline V CDR1 and CDR2: GITISATS, ISYDGTV (reference sequence). The CDR3 region has the DNA TGTGCCTTGTGGGAGGACCTCAAATCACAAGAGTTGGGCAAAAAAATCAGGGTATTT. It is translated as CALWEDLKSQELGKKIRVF.

By sample share, this clone is medium-sized. This chain connects TRGV3 to TRGJP2. V lost 5 bases to trimming and J lost 6 bases; unmatched junction nucleotides: 6. The CDR3 contains 13 residues. The germline V gene encodes CDR1 VTNTFY and CDR2 YDVSTARD (reference sequence). The CDR3 spells CATWGGGDWIKTF. In DNA, the CDR3 is TGTGCCACCTGGGGGGGAGGTGATTGGATCAAGACGTTT.

This clone has more than one count but fewer than ten. A read error likely explains this, since a far larger clone differs by one base. Other DNA sequences in the same sample also yield this CDR3. The J gene went uncalled, whereas the V gene is TRGV9. CDR1 GITISATS and CDR2 ISYDGTV come from the germline V gene (reference sequence). This CDR3 region has 25 residues. The CDR3 loop is CALWDHCCGEQHLLSQVSIGRIQHF. CDR3 in DNA: TGTGCCTTGTGGGACCATTGTTGTGGGGAACAACACTTGTTGTCACAGGTAAGTATCGGGAGAATACAACATTTC.

This clone came up a few times. A read error likely explains why the TCRdb protein, taken from a much larger clone, differs from this DNA's translation at residue 18; the protein shown is translated from the DNA. The chain has TRGV3 and TRGJ1 or TRGJ2. The J gene was not available in TCRdb and was assigned here by matching the DNA to germline segments. The CDR3 is 22 residues long. In germline, CDR1 is VTNTFY, CDR2 YDVSTARD (reference sequence). In nucleotides, the CDR3 is TGTGCCACCTGGGACAGGCGTTTAGTAAGGACGCCCACCATATCGAATTATCATAAGAAACTCTTT. This sequence encodes CATWDRRLVRTPTISNYHKKLF.

This clone was recorded a few times. TCRdb attributes to this sequence the protein of a much larger clone, which differs from the DNA translation at residue 9; a read error is likely, and the protein displayed is translated from the DNA. The CDR3 spells CALWEVPESGKKIKVF. DNA of the CDR3: TGTGCCTTGTGGGAGGTGCCCGAGTCGGGCAAAAAAATCAAGGTATTT. This rearrangement joins TRGV9 to TRGJP. The CDR3 totals 16 residues. Looked up from germline, CDR1 is GITISATS and CDR2 is ISYDGTV (reference sequence).

This clone came up many times. The protein TCRdb lists belongs to a much larger clone and differs from this DNA's translation at residue 5, which points to a read error; the protein shown is made from the DNA. CDR3 loop: CALWGPHYYKKLF. The CDR3 bases are TGTGCCTTGTGGGGGCCACATTATTATAAGAAACTCTTT. V gene TRGV9 combines with J gene TRGJ1 or TRGJ2. Trimming removed 5 bases from V and 2 bases from J; junction bases left unmatched: 6. CDR3 length: 13 amino acids. Germline-derived CDR1 and CDR2 are GITISATS and ISYDGTV (reference sequence).

In regard to this clone: The protein TCRdb gives is from a much larger clone and does not agree with this DNA's translation at residue 5, likely a read error; the protein shown here comes from the DNA. The genes are TRGV4 and TRGJP2. The V segment lost 5 bases and the J segment 4 bases; nucleotides outside the gene matches: 1. CDR3 size: 12 residues. Germline CDR1 EGSTGY, CDR2 YDSYTSSV. The CDR3 protein is CATWASDWIKTF. In DNA, the CDR3 is TGTGCCACCTGGGCTAGTGATTGGATCAAGACGTTT.

The sample holds a few counts of this clone. TCRdb has a much larger clone's protein, which differs at residue 5 from the translation of this DNA, likely because of a read error; what is shown is the protein translated from the DNA. This chain joins TRGV9 and TRGJP. No J segment appears in TCRdb, so it was assigned here by matching the sequence to germline. Germline V gives CDR1 GITISATS, CDR2 ISYDGTV (reference sequence). This CDR3 is 17 amino acids long. V lost 5 bases and J lost 9; bases outside the gene matches: 13. In nucleotides, the CDR3 is TGTGCCTTGTGGGGTCAGGGAGAAGGGTTGGGCAAAAAAATCAAGGTATTT. It specifies CALWGQGEGLGKKIKVF.

This clone is labeled medium-sized (0.01 to 0.1%). The identical CDR3 is also encoded by other nucleotide sequences in the sample. This chain joins TRGV9 and TRGJ1 or TRGJ2. The CDR3 has 12 residues. The trim removed 2 bases at V and 8 bases at J, leaving 6 bases unmatched. The V gene's germline CDR1 is GITISATS and CDR2 ISYDGTV (reference sequence). The CDR3 DNA reads as TGTGCCTTGTGGGAGGAGACAAATAAGAAACTCTTT. Its translation is CALWEETNKKLF.

By share, this clone ranks as medium-sized. The chain is built from TRGV2 and TRGJ1 or TRGJ2. Germline CDR1 reads EGSNGY; CDR2 reads YDSYNSKV. The CDR3 loop spans 16 amino acids. Trimming at V came to 0 bases and at J to 3 bases, leaving 11 bases not matched to a gene. In DNA, the CDR3 is TGTGCCACCTGGGACGGGCGCGGAACTCCTTATTATAAGAAACTCTTT. This gives the protein CATWDGRGTPYYKKLF.

A few counts support this clone. The protein that TCRdb holds for this DNA derives from a much larger clone and differs from the translated DNA at residue 6, which likely indicates a read error; the protein shown here is translated from the DNA. The rearrangement uses TRGV9 and TRGJP. The J gene, missing from TCRdb, was assigned here through DNA to germline matching. The J segment lost 4 bases and the V segment lost 5 bases, leaving 5 bases of the junction unmatched. Germline CDR1 reads GITISATS; CDR2 reads ISYDGTV (reference sequence). This CDR3 has 16 residues. CDR3 DNA sequence: TGTGCCTTGTGGGGAATCCAAGAGTTGGGCAAAAAAATCAAGGTATTT. This gives the protein CALWGIQELGKKIKVF.

By share, this clone ranks as medium-sized. This DNA's translation and the protein TCRdb lists, from a much larger clone, do not match at residue 11, likely due to a read error; the protein shown is translated from the DNA. The chain links TRGV9 to TRGJP. Germline V CDR1 and CDR2: GITISATS, ISYDGTV (reference sequence). CDR3 length: 16 amino acids. CDR3 region: CALWEVEELGEKIKVF. The CDR3 region has the DNA TGTGCCTTGTGGGAGGTGGAAGAGTTGGGCGAAAAAATCAAGGTATTT.

About this clone itself: For this DNA, TCRdb reports the protein of a much larger clone, which diverges at residue 10, most likely from a read error; the protein presented here is translated directly from the DNA. The rearrangement joins TRGV9 to TRGJ1 or TRGJ2. TCRdb leaves out the J gene; it was filled in here by matching the DNA to germline. The CDR3 runs to 18 residues. V shed 1 base and J 0 bases; nucleotides not matched to a gene: 15. Germline V gene lookup returns CDR1 GITISATS and CDR2 ISYDGTV (reference sequence). Written as DNA, the CDR3 is TGTGCCTTGTGGGAGGTCTGGCCTGTTTGCTCGAATTATTATAAGAAACTCTTT. Its translation: CALWEVWPVCSNYYKKLF.

There are a few counts of this clone. The protein TCRdb lists belongs to a much larger clone and differs from this DNA's translation at residue 14, which points to a read error; the protein shown is made from the DNA. This sequence joins TRGV9 and TRGJP. In germline, CDR1 is GITISATS, CDR2 ISYDGTV (reference sequence). CDR3 size: 17 residues. The CDR3 loop is CALWEVTQELGKKTKVF. The CDR3 nucleotides are TGTGCCTTGTGGGAGGTGACTCAAGAGTTGGGCAAAAAAACCAAGGTATTT.